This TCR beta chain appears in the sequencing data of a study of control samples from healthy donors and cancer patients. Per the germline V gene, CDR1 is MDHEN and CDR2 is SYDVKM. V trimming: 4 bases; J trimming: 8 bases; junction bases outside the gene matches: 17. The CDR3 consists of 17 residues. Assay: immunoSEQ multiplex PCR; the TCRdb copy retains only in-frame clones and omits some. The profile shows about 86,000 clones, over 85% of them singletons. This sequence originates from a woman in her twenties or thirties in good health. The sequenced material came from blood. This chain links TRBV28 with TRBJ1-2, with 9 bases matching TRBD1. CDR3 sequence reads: CASSSPLGTGQSSGYTF. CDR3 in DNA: TGTGCCAGCAGTTCCCCCCTAGGGACAGGGCAATCATCCGGCTACACCTTC.